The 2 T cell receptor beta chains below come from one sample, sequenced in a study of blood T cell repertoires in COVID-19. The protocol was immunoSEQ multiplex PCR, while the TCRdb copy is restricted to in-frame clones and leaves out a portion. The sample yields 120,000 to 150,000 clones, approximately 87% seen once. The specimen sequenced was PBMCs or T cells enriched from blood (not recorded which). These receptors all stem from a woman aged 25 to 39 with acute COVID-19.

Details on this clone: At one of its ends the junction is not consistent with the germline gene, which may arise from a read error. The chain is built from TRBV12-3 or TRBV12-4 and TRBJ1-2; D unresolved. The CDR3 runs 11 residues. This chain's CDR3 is CASSLGGRVDF. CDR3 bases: TGTGCCAGCAGTTTAGGAGGGAGGGTTGACTTC.

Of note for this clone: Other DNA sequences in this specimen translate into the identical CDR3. As DNA, the CDR3 is TGTGCCTGGAGTGTAGGTCAGGGGAACTCACCCCTCCACTTT. Translating gives CAWSVGQGNSPLHF. This chain joins TRBV30 and TRBJ1-6; D is perhaps TRBD1 (6 bases). Germline V gives CDR1 GTSNPN, CDR2 SVGIG (reference sequence). The CDR3 consists of 14 residues. The V and J ends lost 0 bases and 10 bases respectively, with 13 bases between them.